The 25 T cell receptor beta chains below all came from one sample that was sequenced in a study of blood T cell repertoires in COVID-19. The repertoire was sequenced with immunoSEQ multiplex PCR; TCRdb's copy has only in-frame clones and lacks some. The sample lists around 500,000 clones; 88% were seen once. Source material: PBMCs or T cells enriched from blood (not recorded which). These receptors were collected from a woman in her forties who had recovered from COVID-19.

The genes are TRBV28 and TRBJ2-7, with TRBD2 matching over 7 bases. CDR1 is MDHEN and CDR2 is SYDVKM in the germline V gene. Trimming cost V 3 bases and J 0 bases; bases outside gene matches: 11. The CDR3 contains 17 residues. CDR3 coding DNA: TGTGCCAGCAGTTTTGTACGTGGGAGGGGCTTCTCCTACGAGCAGTACTTC. Its protein product is CASSFVRGRGFSYEQYF.

This sequence joins TRBV13 and TRBJ2-5, with D perhaps matching TRBD2 (5 bases). There are 13 residues in the CDR3. Trimming removed 1 base at V and 4 bases at J, with 7 bases between. Germline-derived CDR1 and CDR2 are PRHDT and FYEKMQ (reference sequence). The CDR3 spells CASSLAGLETQYF. The CDR3 region has the DNA TGTGCCAGCAGCTTAGCCGGACTAGAGACCCAGTACTTC.

This clone came up a few times. The chain couples TRBV29-1 to TRBJ1-1; D gene unclear. V was shortened by 8 bases and J by 1 base, with 17 bases between the two germline ends. CDR1 is SQVTM, CDR2 ANQGSEA, per germline. This CDR3 spans 14 amino acids. In DNA form, the CDR3 reads TGCAGCATGGAGAGGCGGGCGGCGAACACTGAAGCTTTCTTT. This codes for CSMERRAANTEAFF.

CDR3 DNA sequence: TGTGCCAGCAGCTTAGAGGCGGGGCTTGGAGTGGGTGAGCAGTTCTTC. Translation gives CASSLEAGLGVGEQFF. V and J are TRBV11-3 and TRBJ2-1; tentative D call: TRBD2 (6 bases). CDR3 size: 16 residues. V lost 0 bases to trimming and J lost 9 bases, with 18 bases between them. Germline V gene data show CDR1 as SGHNT and CDR2 as YENEEA.

The rearrangement uses TRBV4-3 and TRBJ2-7, with D possibly being TRBD2 (5 bases). Germline V lookup: CDR1 LGHNA, CDR2 YSLEER. The ends were cut back, 0 bases at V and 3 bases at J, with 15 bases in the middle. The CDR3 spans 16 residues. CDR3 protein: CASSQDGVGEDYEQYF. The CDR3 nucleotides read TGCGCCAGCAGCCAAGATGGTGTGGGAGAGGACTACGAGCAGTACTTC.

J is TRBJ2-3 and V is TRBV5-1; 9 nucleotides line up with TRBD2. Trimming removed 0 bases from V and 5 bases from J; junction bases left unmatched: 7. Germline lookup yields CDR1 SGHRS and CDR2 YFSETQ. CDR3 size: 16 residues. The chain's CDR3 is CASSLVAGGPQDTQYF. The CDR3 DNA reads as TGCGCCAGCAGCTTGGTTGCGGGAGGGCCTCAAGATACGCAGTATTTT.

V is TRBV9 and J is TRBJ2-1; 9 positions match TRBD2. CDR3 length equals 15 residues. V shed 3 bases, J shed 2 bases, and the junction held 3 bases outside the gene matches. In germline, CDR1 is SGDLS, CDR2 YYNGEE. CDR3 in amino acids: CASSASGMAYNEQFF. The CDR3 coding sequence is TGTGCCAGCAGCGCTAGCGGGATGGCCTACAATGAGCAGTTCTTC.

The rearrangement uses TRBV4-3 and TRBJ2-3; D possibly corresponds to TRBD1 (6 bases). CDR3 length equals 16 residues. V was trimmed by 3 bases and J by 0 bases, leaving 13 bases between them. Germline CDR1 LGHNA, CDR2 YSLEER. CDR3 coding DNA: TGCGCCAGCAGCCAGGACGGACAGTCTAGCACAGATACGCAGTATTTT. Its protein is CASSQDGQSSTDTQYF.

The genes are TRBV7-6 and TRBJ2-7; D possibly corresponds to TRBD2 (5 bases). Germline values: CDR1 SGHVS, CDR2 FNYEAQ. The CDR3 covers 11 residues. Trimming removed 8 bases at V and 2 bases at J, with 7 bases between. The CDR3 bases are TGTGCCAGCGGGAGACCCTACGAGCAGTACTTC. It yields the protein CASGRPYEQYF.

The chain carries TRBV6-2 or TRBV6-3 and TRBJ1-1; 12 nucleotides agree with TRBD1. Germline V CDR1 and CDR2: MNHEY, SVGEGT. This CDR3 comprises 18 residues. With V trimmed by 6 bases and J by 4 bases, 15 bases remained unmatched. This chain's CDR3 is CASSPRVGTGGKGTEAFF. CDR3 nucleotides: TGTGCCAGCAGCCCTCGGGTGGGGACAGGGGGCAAGGGCACTGAAGCTTTCTTT.

The chain carries TRBV28 and TRBJ1-1; D is possibly TRBD1 (6 bases). Per germline, CDR1 MDHEN and CDR2 SYDVKM. V lost 8 bases to trimming and J lost 4 bases, with 14 bases between them. The length of the CDR3 is 13 residues. The CDR3 region is CASVRGSPTEAFF. The DNA for the CDR3 is TGTGCCAGCGTTAGGGGGTCTCCCACTGAAGCTTTCTTT.

The genes are TRBV2 and TRBJ1-1, with a possible D match to TRBD1 (6 bases). The CDR3 is 13 residues long. V lost 7 bases and J lost 3, with 12 bases in between. Germline V gives CDR1 SNHLY, CDR2 FYNNEI. The CDR3: CASTRGGDTEAFF. For the CDR3, the DNA is TGTGCCAGCACCCGAGGGGGGGACACTGAAGCTTTCTTT.

The V gene is TRBV7-8, the J gene TRBJ2-7, with 9 nucleotides matching TRBD2. V lost 4 bases to trimming and J lost 2 bases; unmatched junction nucleotides: 9. Looked up from germline, CDR1 is SGHVS and CDR2 is FQNEAQ. This CDR3 is built from 16 residues. The CDR3 region is CASSSKEAGGPYEQYF. Written as DNA, the CDR3 is TGTGCCAGCAGCTCGAAGGAAGCGGGAGGTCCCTACGAGCAGTACTTC.

The gene calls are TRBV5-1 and TRBJ2-3; the match to TRBD2 covers 13 bases. This CDR3 contains 14 residues. J was trimmed by 5 bases and V by 7 bases; bases with no gene match: 4. Germline CDR1 is SGHRS and CDR2 is YFSETQ. The CDR3 DNA follows: TGCGCCAGCGGACTAGCGGGAGCAAGAGATACGCAGTATTTT. Its protein is CASGLAGARDTQYF.

V is TRBV18 and J is TRBJ2-7; D gene uncertain. The V and J ends lost 4 bases and 4 bases respectively, with 14 bases between them. The germline gives CDR1 KGHSH, CDR2 LQKENI. The CDR3 is made up of 14 amino acids. CDR3: CASSRDTVDYEQYF. The CDR3 nucleotides read TGTGCCAGCTCACGCGACACGGTGGATTACGAGCAGTACTTC.

This chain links TRBV3-1 (or the pseudogene TRBV3-2) with TRBJ2-5; the D is unclear. Germline CDR1 reads LGHDT; CDR2 reads YNNKEL (reference sequence). Trimming left V 3 bases short and J 5 bases short, with 13 bases between. This CDR3 has 14 residues. CDR3 DNA: TGTGCCAGCAGCCAGCAAGGAGTTACGGAGACCCAGTACTTC. This codes for CASSQQGVTETQYF.

The chain links TRBV6-2 or TRBV6-3 to TRBJ2-1; 13 bases align to TRBD2. The J segment lost 8 bases and the V segment lost 5 bases, leaving 9 bases of the junction unmatched. Germline-derived CDR1 and CDR2 are MNHEY and SVGEGT. This CDR3 spans 16 amino acids. This chain's CDR3 is CASSTSPGLAGYEQFF. The CDR3 bases are TGTGCCAGCAGTACCAGTCCGGGACTAGCGGGATATGAGCAGTTCTTC.

This clone has only a few counts. The chain joins TRBV4-3 to TRBJ1-3; D possibly corresponds to TRBD1 (5 bases). V gave up 0 bases and J gave up 4 bases, with 13 bases separating them. This CDR3 is built from 16 residues. The germline CDR1 and CDR2 sequences are LGHNA and YSLEER. The CDR3 bases are TGCGCCAGCAGCCAAGATACCGCAGGGTACGGAAACACCATATATTTT. Protein: CASSQDTAGYGNTIYF.

The V call is TRBV10-3, the J call TRBJ2-2; 8 bases agree with TRBD1. J gave up 4 bases and V 3 bases, and 7 bases lay outside the gene matches. This CDR3 region has 16 residues. The germline gives CDR1 ENHRY, CDR2 SYGVKD. CDR3 amino acids: CAISDQQGVITGELFF. As DNA, the CDR3 is TGTGCCATCAGTGACCAACAGGGGGTGATCACCGGGGAGCTGTTTTTT.

V and J are TRBV7-2 and TRBJ2-7; no clear D gene. This CDR3 contains 12 residues. Between the trimmed V and J ends, which lost 2 bases and 2 bases, there was a span of 4 bases. CDR1 is SGHTA and CDR2 is FQGNSA in the germline V gene. This CDR3 is CASSLTTYEQYF. For the CDR3, the DNA is TGTGCCAGCAGCTTAACAACCTACGAGCAGTACTTC.

The chain is built from TRBV29-1 and TRBJ1-2; TRBD1 is a possible D gene (5 bases). Germline CDR1 reads SQVTM; CDR2 reads ANQGSEA. The germline V and J ends were trimmed by 4 bases and 7 bases, with 19 bases remaining between them. The CDR3 is made up of 14 amino acids. The CDR3, as DNA: TGCAGCGTTGCGGGGACTGTCCTTTATGGTGGCTACACCTTC. Amino acids: CSVAGTVLYGGYTF.

V usage is TRBV19 and J usage is TRBJ2-7; 8 positions match TRBD1. CDR1 LNHDA and CDR2 SQIVND come from the germline V gene (reference sequence). Trimming cost V 5 bases and J 3 bases; bases outside gene matches: 12. The CDR3 is 16 amino acids. The CDR3 reads CASSGSRTGRYYEQYF. CDR3 nucleotides: TGTGCCAGTAGTGGATCAAGGACAGGGCGTTACTACGAGCAGTACTTC.

V gene TRBV6-5 combines with J gene TRBJ2-3; 7 nucleotides align to TRBD2. Per germline, CDR1 MNHEY and CDR2 SVGAGI. The CDR3 is 14 residues long. V was clipped by 5 bases and J by 7 bases; unmatched bases: 9. The CDR3, as DNA: TGTGCCAGCAGTAATTACCGGGAGGCCCATACGCAGTATTTT. Its protein is CASSNYREAHTQYF.

V and J are TRBV6-1 and TRBJ1-5; TRBD1 matches 7 bases. The germline V gene has CDR1 MNHNS and CDR2 SASEGT. V shed 1 base and J 4 bases; nucleotides not matched to a gene: 4. CDR3 size: 15 residues. This chain's CDR3 is CASSEGTGGNQPQHF. DNA of the CDR3: TGTGCCAGCAGTGAAGGGACAGGCGGAAATCAGCCCCAGCATTTT.

The V call is TRBV29-1, the J call TRBJ2-2; weak D call: TRBD1 (6 bases). CDR1 SQVTM and CDR2 ANQGSEA come from the germline V gene. The CDR3 sequence is 14 residues long. V shed 6 bases and J shed 2 bases, with 13 bases lying between them. The CDR3 loop is CSVARGFNTGELFF. The DNA for the CDR3 is TGCAGCGTGGCCAGGGGATTCAACACCGGGGAGCTGTTTTTT.